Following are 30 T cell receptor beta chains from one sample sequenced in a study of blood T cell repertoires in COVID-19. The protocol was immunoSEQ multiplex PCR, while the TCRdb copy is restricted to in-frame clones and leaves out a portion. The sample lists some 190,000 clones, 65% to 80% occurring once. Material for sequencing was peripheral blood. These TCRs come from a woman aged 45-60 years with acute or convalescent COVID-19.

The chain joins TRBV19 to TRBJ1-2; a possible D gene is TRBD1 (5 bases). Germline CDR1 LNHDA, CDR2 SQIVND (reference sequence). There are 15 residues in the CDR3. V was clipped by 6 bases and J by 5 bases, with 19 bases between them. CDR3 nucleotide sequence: TGTGCCAGTAGGTCCCAGGGAAGGCTACTATATGGCTACACCTTC. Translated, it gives CASRSQGRLLYGYTF.

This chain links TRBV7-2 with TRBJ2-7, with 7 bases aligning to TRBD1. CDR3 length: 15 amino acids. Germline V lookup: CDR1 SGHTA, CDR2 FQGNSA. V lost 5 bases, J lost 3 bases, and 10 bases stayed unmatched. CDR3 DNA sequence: TGTGCCAGCAGCGACGACAGGGCGGGTAGCTACGAGCAGTACTTC. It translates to CASSDDRAGSYEQYF.

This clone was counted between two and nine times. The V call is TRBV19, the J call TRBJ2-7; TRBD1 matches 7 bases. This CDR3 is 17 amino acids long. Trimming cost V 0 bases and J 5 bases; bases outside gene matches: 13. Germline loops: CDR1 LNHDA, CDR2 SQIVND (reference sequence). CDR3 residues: CASSIDVQTGSRDEQYF. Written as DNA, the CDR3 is TGTGCCAGTAGTATAGACGTTCAGACAGGGAGCCGCGACGAGCAGTACTTC.

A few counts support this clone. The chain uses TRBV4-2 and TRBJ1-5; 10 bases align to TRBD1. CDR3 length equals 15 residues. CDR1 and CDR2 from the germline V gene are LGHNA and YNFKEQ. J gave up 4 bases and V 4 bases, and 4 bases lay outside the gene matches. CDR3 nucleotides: TGTGCCAGCAGCCGAGGACAGGGGGATAATCAGCCCCAGCATTTT. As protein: CASSRGQGDNQPQHF.

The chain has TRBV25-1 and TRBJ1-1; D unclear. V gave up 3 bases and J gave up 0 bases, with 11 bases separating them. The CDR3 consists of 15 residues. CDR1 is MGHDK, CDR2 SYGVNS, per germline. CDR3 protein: CASSEDSRLNTEAFF. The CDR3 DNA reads TGTGCCAGCAGTGAGGACTCCCGCCTGAACACTGAAGCTTTCTTT.

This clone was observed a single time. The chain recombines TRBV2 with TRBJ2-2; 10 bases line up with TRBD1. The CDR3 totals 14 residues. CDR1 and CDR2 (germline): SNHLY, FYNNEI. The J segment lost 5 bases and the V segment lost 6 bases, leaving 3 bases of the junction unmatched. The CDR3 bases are TGTGCCAGCAGGGGGACAGGGGAAACCGGGGAGCTGTTTTTT. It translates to CASRGTGETGELFF.

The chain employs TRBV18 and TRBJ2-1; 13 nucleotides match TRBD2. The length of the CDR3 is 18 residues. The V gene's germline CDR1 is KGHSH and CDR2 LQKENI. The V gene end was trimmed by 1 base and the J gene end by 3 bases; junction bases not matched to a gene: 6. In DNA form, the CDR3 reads TGTGCCAGCTCACCACGCGCGACTAGCGGGGGGAACTACAATGAGCAGTTCTTC. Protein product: CASSPRATSGGNYNEQFF.

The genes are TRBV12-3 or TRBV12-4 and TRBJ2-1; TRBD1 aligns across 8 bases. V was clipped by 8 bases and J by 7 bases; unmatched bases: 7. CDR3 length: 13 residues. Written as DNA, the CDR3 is TGTGCCAGCGGTCAGGGGGCGCGGAATGAGCAGTTCTTC. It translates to CASGQGARNEQFF.

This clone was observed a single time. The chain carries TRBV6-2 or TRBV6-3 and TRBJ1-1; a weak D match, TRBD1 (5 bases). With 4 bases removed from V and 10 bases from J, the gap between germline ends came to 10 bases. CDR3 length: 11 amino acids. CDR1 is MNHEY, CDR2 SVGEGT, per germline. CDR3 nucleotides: TGTGCCAGCAGTTTGGGGCAGGGAGCTTTCTTT. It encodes CASSLGQGAFF.

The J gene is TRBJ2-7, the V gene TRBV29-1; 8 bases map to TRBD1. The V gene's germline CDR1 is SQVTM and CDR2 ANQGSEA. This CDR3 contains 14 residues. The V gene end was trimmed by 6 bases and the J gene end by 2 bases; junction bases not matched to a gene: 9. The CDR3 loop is CSVKTGTGPYEQYF. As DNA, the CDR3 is TGCAGCGTAAAAACCGGGACAGGTCCCTACGAGCAGTACTTC.

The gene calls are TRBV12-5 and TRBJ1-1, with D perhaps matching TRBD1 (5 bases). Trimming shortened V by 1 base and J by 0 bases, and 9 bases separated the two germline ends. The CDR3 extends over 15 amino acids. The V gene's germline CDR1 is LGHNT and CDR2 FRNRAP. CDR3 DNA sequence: TGTGCTAGTGGTTTGGGGCAGGGCATGAACACTGAAGCTTTCTTT. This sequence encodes CASGLGQGMNTEAFF.

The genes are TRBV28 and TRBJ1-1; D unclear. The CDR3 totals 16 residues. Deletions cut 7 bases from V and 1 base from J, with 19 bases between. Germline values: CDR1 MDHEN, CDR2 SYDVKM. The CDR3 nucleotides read TGTGCCAGCACCCGAGAGCGGGTACGGGGGAACACTGAAGCTTTCTTT. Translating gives CASTRERVRGNTEAFF.

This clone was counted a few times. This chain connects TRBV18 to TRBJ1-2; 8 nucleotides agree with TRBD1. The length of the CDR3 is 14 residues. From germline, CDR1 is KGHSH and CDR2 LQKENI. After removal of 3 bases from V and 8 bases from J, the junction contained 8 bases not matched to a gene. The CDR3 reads CASSPESGGKGYTF. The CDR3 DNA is TGTGCCAGCTCACCTGAGTCAGGGGGCAAGGGCTACACCTTC.

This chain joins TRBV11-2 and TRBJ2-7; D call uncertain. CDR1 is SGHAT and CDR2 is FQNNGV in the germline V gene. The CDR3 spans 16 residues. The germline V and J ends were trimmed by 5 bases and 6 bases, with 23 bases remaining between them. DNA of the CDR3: TGTGCCAGCAGCCTACCCGCCGTTTCCTCCAGCGCCGAGCAGTACTTC. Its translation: CASSLPAVSSSAEQYF.

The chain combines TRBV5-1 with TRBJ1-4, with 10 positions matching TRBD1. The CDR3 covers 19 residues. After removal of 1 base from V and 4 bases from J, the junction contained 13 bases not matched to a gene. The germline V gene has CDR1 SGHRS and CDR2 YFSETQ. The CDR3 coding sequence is TGCGCCAGCAGCTTGTGGCCCCGGGACAGGGGCCCTCTTAATGAAAAACTGTTTTTT. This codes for CASSLWPRDRGPLNEKLFF.

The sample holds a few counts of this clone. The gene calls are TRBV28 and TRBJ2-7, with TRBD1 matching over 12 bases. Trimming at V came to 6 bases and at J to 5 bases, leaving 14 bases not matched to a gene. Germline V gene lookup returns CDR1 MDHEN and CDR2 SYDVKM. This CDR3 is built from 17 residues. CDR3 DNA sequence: TGTGCCAGCAGGCGGGACAGGGGGCGCGACTGGAACGACGAGCAGTACTTC. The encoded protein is CASRRDRGRDWNDEQYF.

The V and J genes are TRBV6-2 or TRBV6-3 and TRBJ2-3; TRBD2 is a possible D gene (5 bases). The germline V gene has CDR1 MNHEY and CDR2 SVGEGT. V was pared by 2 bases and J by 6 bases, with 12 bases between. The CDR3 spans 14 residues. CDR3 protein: CASSYGLATDTQYF. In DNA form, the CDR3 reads TGTGCCAGCAGTTACGGTCTAGCAACCGATACGCAGTATTTT.

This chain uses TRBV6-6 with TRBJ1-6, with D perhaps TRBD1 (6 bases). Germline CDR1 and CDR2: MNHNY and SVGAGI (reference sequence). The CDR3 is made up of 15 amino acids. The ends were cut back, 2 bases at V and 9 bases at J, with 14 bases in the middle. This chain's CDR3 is CASSYEQGSASPLHF. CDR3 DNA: TGTGCCAGCAGTTACGAACAGGGTAGTGCTTCACCCCTCCACTTT.

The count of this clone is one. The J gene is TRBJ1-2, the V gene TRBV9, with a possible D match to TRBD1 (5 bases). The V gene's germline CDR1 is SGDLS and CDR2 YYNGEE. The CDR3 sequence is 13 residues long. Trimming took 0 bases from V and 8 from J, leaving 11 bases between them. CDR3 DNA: TGTGCCAGCAGCGTAGATCCCAGGGCGGGCTACACCTTC. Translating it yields CASSVDPRAGYTF.

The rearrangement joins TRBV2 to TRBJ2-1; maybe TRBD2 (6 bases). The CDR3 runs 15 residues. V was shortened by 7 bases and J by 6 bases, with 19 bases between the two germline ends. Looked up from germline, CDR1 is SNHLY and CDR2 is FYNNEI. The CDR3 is CASKRGVGLGNEQFF. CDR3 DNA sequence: TGTGCCAGCAAGCGCGGGGTAGGGCTTGGCAATGAGCAGTTCTTC.

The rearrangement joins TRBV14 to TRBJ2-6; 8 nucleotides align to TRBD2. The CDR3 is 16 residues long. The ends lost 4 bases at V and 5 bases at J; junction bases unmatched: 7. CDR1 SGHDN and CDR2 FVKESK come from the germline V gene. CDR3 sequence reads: CASSRNGGVRANVLTF. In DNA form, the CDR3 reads TGTGCCAGCAGCCGAAACGGGGGGGTTAGGGCCAACGTCCTGACTTTC.

CDR3 in amino acids: CASSVVATHSSGNTIYF. In nucleotides, the CDR3 is TGTGCCAGCAGCGTAGTGGCGACACATTCTTCTGGAAACACCATATATTTT. J is TRBJ1-3 and V is TRBV9, with D hard to call. Germline CDR1 is SGDLS and CDR2 is YYNGEE. The length of the CDR3 is 17 residues. Trimming pared 0 bases from V and 1 base from J, leaving 14 bases between.

The CDR3 DNA reads as TGTGCCAGCAGCCTCGACGGAGGGTACAATCAGCCCCAGCATTTT. Its protein is CASSLDGGYNQPQHF. The chain is built from TRBV7-8 and TRBJ1-5; no firm D call. There are 15 residues in the CDR3. Germline values: CDR1 SGHVS, CDR2 FQNEAQ. Trimming removed 5 bases at V and 3 bases at J, with 14 bases between. Full variable domain (rest looked up from reference TRBV7-8 and TRBJ1-5): GAGVSQSPRYKVAKRGQDVALRCDPISGHVSLFWYQQALGQGPEFLTYFQNEAQLDKSGLPSDRFFAERPEGSVSTLKIQRTQQEDSAVYLCASSLDGGYNQPQHFGDGTRLSIL.

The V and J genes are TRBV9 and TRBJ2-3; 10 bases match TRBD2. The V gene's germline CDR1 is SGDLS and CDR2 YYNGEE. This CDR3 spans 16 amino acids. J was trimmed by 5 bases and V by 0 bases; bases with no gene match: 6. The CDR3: CASSVEERGGRDTQYF. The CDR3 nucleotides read TGTGCCAGCAGCGTAGAGGAGCGGGGGGGCCGAGATACGCAGTATTTT. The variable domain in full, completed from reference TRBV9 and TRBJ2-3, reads DSGVTQTPKHLITATGQRVTLRCSPRSGDLSVYWYQQSLDQGLQFLIQYYNGEERAKGNILERFSAQQFPDLHSELNLSSLELGDSALYFCASSVEERGGRDTQYFGPGTRLTVL.

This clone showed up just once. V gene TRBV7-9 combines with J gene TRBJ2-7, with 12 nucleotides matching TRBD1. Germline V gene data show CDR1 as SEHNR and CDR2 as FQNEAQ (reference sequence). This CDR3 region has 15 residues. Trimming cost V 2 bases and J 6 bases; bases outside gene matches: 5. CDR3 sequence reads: CASSLPGQGAGEQYF. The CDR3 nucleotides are TGTGCCAGCAGCTTACCGGGACAGGGGGCAGGCGAGCAGTACTTC. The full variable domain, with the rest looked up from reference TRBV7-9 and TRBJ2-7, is DTGVSQNPRHKITKRGQNVTFRCDPISEHNRLYWYRQTLGQGPEFLTYFQNEAQLEKSRLLSDRFSAERPKGSFSTLEIQRTEQGDSAMYLCASSLPGQGAGEQYFGPGTRLTVT.

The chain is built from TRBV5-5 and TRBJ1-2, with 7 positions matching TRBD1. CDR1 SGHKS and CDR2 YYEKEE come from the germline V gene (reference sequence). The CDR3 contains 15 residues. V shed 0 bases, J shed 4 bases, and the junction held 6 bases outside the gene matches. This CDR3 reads CASSLGVDRLYGYTF. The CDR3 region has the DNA TGTGCCAGCAGCTTGGGGGTGGACAGGCTCTATGGCTACACCTTC.

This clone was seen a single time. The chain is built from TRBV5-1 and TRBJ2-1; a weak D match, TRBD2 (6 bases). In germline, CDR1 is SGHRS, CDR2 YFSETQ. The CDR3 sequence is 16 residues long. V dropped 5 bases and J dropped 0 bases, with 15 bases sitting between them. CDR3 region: CASRYRAGSSYNEQFF. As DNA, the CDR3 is TGCGCCAGCAGGTATAGGGCGGGAAGCTCCTACAATGAGCAGTTCTTC.

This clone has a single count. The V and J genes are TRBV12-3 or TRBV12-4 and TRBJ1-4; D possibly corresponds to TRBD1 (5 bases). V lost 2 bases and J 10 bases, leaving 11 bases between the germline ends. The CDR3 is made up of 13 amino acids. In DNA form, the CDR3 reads TGTGCCAGCAGTTTAACTTCGCAGGGAAAACTGTTTTTT. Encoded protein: CASSLTSQGKLFF.

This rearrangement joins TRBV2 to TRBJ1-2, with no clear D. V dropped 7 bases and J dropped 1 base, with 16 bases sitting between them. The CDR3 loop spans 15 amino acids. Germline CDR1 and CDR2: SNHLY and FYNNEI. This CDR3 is CASNRWAGFNYGYTF. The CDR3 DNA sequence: TGTGCCAGCAATAGGTGGGCAGGTTTTAACTATGGCTACACCTTC. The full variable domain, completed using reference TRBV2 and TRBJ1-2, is EPEVTQTPSHQVTQMGQEVILRCVPISNHLYFYWYRQILGQKVEFLVSFYNNEISEKSEIFDDQFSVERPDGSNFTLKIRSTKLEDSAMYFCASNRWAGFNYGYTFGSGTRLTVV.

CDR3 in amino acids: CASRDQGINTEAFF. For the CDR3, the DNA is TGCGCCAGCCGAGATCAGGGGATTAACACTGAAGCTTTCTTT. This chain uses TRBV10-2 with TRBJ1-1, with D possibly being TRBD1 (6 bases). The length of the CDR3 is 14 residues. Germline-derived CDR1 and CDR2 are WSHSY and SAAADI. Trimming took 8 bases from V and 2 from J, leaving 15 bases between them.